The 15 T cell receptor beta chains presented below share a single source sample, sequenced in a study of shared clonotypes between healthy human individuals. CD45RO-negative CD8 cells positively selected for CCR7 made up the naive population, which excluded terminally differentiated effector memory CD45RA+ cells. Method: immunoSEQ multiplex PCR; TCRdb's copy keeps in-frame clones and lacks some. The sample lists about 2 million clones, over 85% occurring once. Sequenced: naive CD8+ T cells sorted from blood. These receptors were obtained from a man between 18 and 35 years old in good health.

About this clone: The sample has other DNA sequences that encode this CDR3 too. The CDR3 is CASSLGASGYEQYF. Here the CDR3 DNA reads TGTGCCAGCAGCTTAGGAGCTAGCGGTTACGAGCAGTACTTC. The chain couples TRBV11-2 to TRBJ2-7; 7 nucleotides match TRBD2. The CDR3 has 14 amino acids. With 1 base clipped from V and 4 bases from J, the junction kept 4 bases outside the gene matches. Germline V gives CDR1 SGHAT, CDR2 FQNNGV.

V usage is TRBV6-1 and J usage is TRBJ1-1, with 7 nucleotides matching TRBD1. CDR1 is MNHNS, CDR2 SASEGT, per germline. The CDR3 covers 15 residues. Losses at the gene ends were 8 bases for V and 10 bases for J; bases not matched to a gene: 19. DNA of the CDR3: TGTGCCAGCTCAACCGGGAGGACAGGAACTTGGAGAGCTTTCTTT. The encoded protein is CASSTGRTGTWRAFF.

This clone was recorded only once. The genes are TRBV27 and TRBJ1-4, with 9 bases aligning to TRBD1. Germline V lookup: CDR1 MNHEY, CDR2 SMNVEV (reference sequence). After removal of 5 bases from V and 10 bases from J, the junction contained 11 bases not matched to a gene. There are 15 residues in the CDR3. The CDR3 loop reads CASSPDSPTGGKLFF. The CDR3 DNA reads TGTGCCAGCAGTCCAGACTCGCCGACAGGGGGAAAACTGTTTTTT.

V is TRBV10-3 and J is TRBJ2-7, with TRBD2 identical over 11 bases. This CDR3 contains 15 residues. The germline gives CDR1 ENHRY, CDR2 SYGVKD. V was clipped by 2 bases and J by 3 bases; unmatched bases: 3. CDR3 DNA sequence: TGTGCCATCAGTGAGGACGGGACTAGCGGCTACGAGCAGTACTTC. Translation gives CAISEDGTSGYEQYF.

This clone appeared once. CDR3 region: CASSAQGPYQPQHF. CDR3 nucleotides: TGTGCCAGCAGTGCTCAGGGGCCTTATCAGCCCCAGCATTTT. The chain combines TRBV6-5 with TRBJ1-5; D might be TRBD1 (6 bases). This CDR3 region has 14 residues. Germline V CDR1 and CDR2: MNHEY, SVGAGI. Between the trimmed V and J ends, which lost 5 bases and 5 bases, there was a span of 13 bases.

V is TRBV27 and J is TRBJ1-1; TRBD1 might be the D (6 bases). The CDR3 has 13 residues. Per the germline V gene, CDR1 is MNHEY and CDR2 is SMNVEV (reference sequence). The V end was cut by 3 bases, the J end by 4 bases, with 9 bases between. This chain's CDR3 is CASSFGQLTEAFF. DNA for the CDR3: TGTGCCAGCAGTTTCGGACAGCTCACTGAAGCTTTCTTT.

This clone was found once. The chain carries TRBV7-9 and TRBJ2-1, with 7 bases matching TRBD2. The junction had 8 bases not matched to a gene; V was cut back by 5 bases and J by 7 bases. CDR3 length: 14 residues. Per germline, CDR1 SEHNR and CDR2 FQNEAQ (reference sequence). Written as DNA, the CDR3 is TGTGCCAGCAGCCTAACTAGCGCCAGAAATGAGCAGTTCTTC. This sequence encodes CASSLTSARNEQFF.

With respect to this clone: This sample includes further DNA sequences coding for the same CDR3. The V call is TRBV7-9, the J call TRBJ2-1; D call uncertain. The CDR3 has 10 residues. CDR1 and CDR2 (germline): SEHNR, FQNEAQ (reference sequence). Trimming shortened V by 8 bases and J by 5 bases, and 4 bases separated the two germline ends. CDR3 coding DNA: TGTGCCAGCTCTAACAATGAGCAGTTCTTC. Its protein product is CASSNNEQFF. The entire variable domain, with the rest obtained from reference TRBV7-9 and TRBJ2-1, is as follows: DTGVSQNPRHKITKRGQNVTFRCDPISEHNRLYWYRQTLGQGPEFLTYFQNEAQLEKSRLLSDRFSAERPKGSFSTLEIQRTEQGDSAMYLCASSNNEQFFGPGTRLTVL.

Worth noting for this clone: The sample carries other DNA sequences with the same CDR3. The CDR3 region has the DNA TGTGCCAGCAGTTACTCGGTGGGAGAGACCTACAATGAGCAGTTCTTC. It translates to CASSYSVGETYNEQFF. The V call is TRBV6-5, the J call TRBJ2-1, with D tentatively TRBD2 (5 bases). CDR3 length: 16 amino acids. V lost 0 bases to trimming and J lost 2 bases, with 11 bases between them. Germline loops: CDR1 MNHEY, CDR2 SVGAGI.

The chain joins TRBV28 to TRBJ1-1, with D hard to call. CDR3 length: 13 residues. Germline V CDR1 and CDR2: MDHEN, SYDVKM. With 2 bases removed from V and 4 bases from J, the gap between germline ends came to 8 bases. The CDR3, as DNA: TGTGCCAGCAGTTTAGGTCAGCTCACTGAAGCTTTCTTT. Its translation is CASSLGQLTEAFF.

The rearrangement joins TRBV29-1 to TRBJ1-2; D is perhaps TRBD1 (6 bases). Germline-derived CDR1 and CDR2 are SQVTM and ANQGSEA. V was cut by 2 bases and J by 1 base, with 11 bases left in between. This CDR3 comprises 14 residues. Written as DNA, the CDR3 is TGCAGCGTTGAAAGACCGGGACATAACTATGGCTACACCTTC. Residues: CSVERPGHNYGYTF. The whole variable domain, remainder taken from reference TRBV29-1 and TRBJ1-2, is SAVISQKPSRDICQRGTSLTIQCQVDSQVTMMFWYRQQPGQSLTLIATANQGSEATYESGFVIDKFPISRPNLTFSTLTVSNMSPEDSSIYLCSVERPGHNYGYTFGSGTRLTVV.

This sequence joins TRBV29-1 and TRBJ1-2; 9 bases map to TRBD1. Per germline, CDR1 SQVTM and CDR2 ANQGSEA. V lost 0 bases to trimming and J lost 2 bases; unmatched junction nucleotides: 10. The CDR3 totals 17 residues. The DNA for the CDR3 is TGCAGCGTTGAAGATTTGGTGAACAGGGGGCGGAACTATGGCTACACCTTC. Amino acid sequence: CSVEDLVNRGRNYGYTF. The variable domain in full, completed from reference TRBV29-1 and TRBJ1-2, reads SAVISQKPSRDICQRGTSLTIQCQVDSQVTMMFWYRQQPGQSLTLIATANQGSEATYESGFVIDKFPISRPNLTFSTLTVSNMSPEDSSIYLCSVEDLVNRGRNYGYTFGSGTRLTVV.

The V and J genes are TRBV7-9 and TRBJ2-7; a possible D gene is TRBD2 (6 bases). The V end was cut by 4 bases, the J end by 6 bases, with 7 bases between. From germline, CDR1 is SEHNR and CDR2 FQNEAQ (reference sequence). The CDR3 contains 11 residues. As DNA, the CDR3 is TGTGCCAGCAGCTCCGGGAGCGAGCAGTACTTC. This encodes CASSSGSEQYF. Filled out from reference TRBV7-9 and TRBJ2-7, the complete variable domain reads DTGVSQNPRHKITKRGQNVTFRCDPISEHNRLYWYRQTLGQGPEFLTYFQNEAQLEKSRLLSDRFSAERPKGSFSTLEIQRTEQGDSAMYLCASSSGSEQYFGPGTRLTVT.

This clone has only a few counts. The gene calls are TRBV9 and TRBJ2-5; 7 bases agree with TRBD2. Germline V gene lookup returns CDR1 SGDLS and CDR2 YYNGEE. The CDR3 runs 14 residues. J was trimmed by 5 bases and V by 3 bases; bases with no gene match: 7. In nucleotides, the CDR3 is TGTGCCAGCAGCGCTACTAGCGACGGGGAGACCCAGTACTTC. Protein product: CASSATSDGETQYF.

V gene TRBV10-3 combines with J gene TRBJ1-1; D call uncertain. The CDR3 is 11 residues long. From germline, CDR1 is ENHRY and CDR2 SYGVKD. Trimming shortened V by 8 bases and J by 3 bases, and 7 bases separated the two germline ends. In DNA, the CDR3 is TGTGCCATCGGGCAGGACACTGAAGCTTTCTTT. Translating it yields CAIGQDTEAFF.